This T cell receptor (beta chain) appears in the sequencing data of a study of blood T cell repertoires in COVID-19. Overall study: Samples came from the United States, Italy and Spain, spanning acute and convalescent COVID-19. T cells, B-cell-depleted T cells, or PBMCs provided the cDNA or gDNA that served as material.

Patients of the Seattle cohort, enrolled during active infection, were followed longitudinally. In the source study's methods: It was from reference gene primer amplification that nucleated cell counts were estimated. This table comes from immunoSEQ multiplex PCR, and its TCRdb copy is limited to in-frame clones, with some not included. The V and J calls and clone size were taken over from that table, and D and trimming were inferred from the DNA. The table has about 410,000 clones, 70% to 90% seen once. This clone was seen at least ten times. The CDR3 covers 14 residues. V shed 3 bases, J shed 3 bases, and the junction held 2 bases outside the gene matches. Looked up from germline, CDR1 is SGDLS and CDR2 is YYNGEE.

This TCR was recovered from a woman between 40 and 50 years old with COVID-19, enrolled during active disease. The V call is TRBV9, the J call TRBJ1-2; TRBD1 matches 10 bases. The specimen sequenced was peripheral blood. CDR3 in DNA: TGTGCCAGCAGCGGACAGGGGGCAGACTATGGCTACACCTTC. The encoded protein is CASSGQGADYGYTF.